This entry lists 21 T cell receptor beta chains sequenced from one sample in a study of blood T cell repertoires in COVID-19. Only in-frame clones appear in the TCRdb table, and some are missing; sequencing was by immunoSEQ multiplex PCR. The profile covers about 130,000 clones, with around nine tenths appearing a single time and more than 0.9% taken by the ten largest. Sequencing was carried out using peripheral blood. These receptors all stem from a woman over 75 with acute or convalescent COVID-19.

Here the CDR3 DNA reads TGTGCCAGCAGCCCAAGGTGGGGGGAGAATTCACCCCTCCACTTT. Its translation: CASSPRWGENSPLHF. The chain recombines TRBV5-8 with TRBJ1-6; tentatively, D is TRBD1 (5 bases). V was trimmed by 4 bases and J by 7 bases, leaving 15 bases between them. Germline V CDR1 and CDR2: SGHTS, YDEGEE. The CDR3 is 15 amino acids.

This clone came up once. The chain combines TRBV11-2 with TRBJ1-2; D uncertain. V shed 1 base and J shed 2 bases, with 11 bases lying between them. CDR1 and CDR2 (germline): SGHAT, FQNNGV. The CDR3 is 15 residues long. The CDR3 coding sequence is TGTGCCAGCAGCTTAGCAGAGGGTGGGAACTATGGCTACACCTTC. This translates into CASSLAEGGNYGYTF. Using reference TRBV11-2 and TRBJ1-2 for the parts outside the CDR3, the full variable domain is EAGVAQSPRYKIIEKRQSVAFWCNPISGHATLYWYQQILGQGPKLLIQFQNNGVVDDSQLPKDRFSAERLKGVDSTLKIQPAKLEDSAVYLCASSLAEGGNYGYTFGSGTRLTVV.

The CDR3 loop reads CASSFRGSETQYF. CDR3 DNA: TGTGCCAGCAGCTTCAGGGGGAGCGAGACCCAGTACTTC. V and J are TRBV7-3 and TRBJ2-5; 7 positions agree with TRBD1. Germline loops: CDR1 SGHTA, CDR2 FQGTGA. V dropped 3 bases and J dropped 5; count of bases not matched to a gene: 3. The CDR3 extends over 13 amino acids.

The chain couples TRBV7-9 to TRBJ1-1; D not certain. This CDR3 has 11 amino acids. V was clipped by 5 bases and J by 8 bases, with 9 bases between them. Germline CDR1 reads SEHNR; CDR2 reads FQNEAQ (reference sequence). The CDR3: CASSRREEAFF. Written as DNA, the CDR3 is TGTGCCAGCAGCCGCCGGGAAGAAGCTTTCTTT.

This sequence joins TRBV6-5 and TRBJ1-2; D unclear. V lost 4 bases and J lost 0, with 9 bases in between. The germline V gene has CDR1 MNHEY and CDR2 SVGAGI. The CDR3 spans 14 residues. The CDR3 DNA reads as TGTGCCAGCAGTTCTCTACGGGCTAACTATGGCTACACCTTC. Protein product: CASSSLRANYGYTF.

This clone was seen more than once but under ten times. The chain has TRBV7-8 and TRBJ1-4; D gene uncertain. Germline V gene sequence: CDR1 SGHVS, CDR2 FQNEAQ. The V and J ends lost 5 bases and 4 bases respectively, with 11 bases between them. This CDR3 is 14 amino acids long. The CDR3 DNA reads as TGTGCCAGCAGCACGGGAGTGGGTAATGAAAAACTGTTTTTT. It yields the protein CASSTGVGNEKLFF.

The count of this clone is one. The chain recombines TRBV6-2 or TRBV6-3 with TRBJ1-1; the match to TRBD1 covers 10 bases. J lost 5 bases, V lost 5 bases, and 8 bases had no gene match. Looked up from germline, CDR1 is MNHEY and CDR2 is SVGEGT. The CDR3 extends over 15 amino acids. The CDR3 protein is CASSLRQGARTEAFF. CDR3 nucleotide sequence: TGTGCCAGCAGTCTACGACAGGGGGCGCGGACTGAAGCTTTCTTT.

The V gene is TRBV7-2, the J gene TRBJ2-5, with 12 bases that match TRBD2. The CDR3 loop spans 16 amino acids. Per germline, CDR1 SGHTA and CDR2 FQGNSA. Germline trimming cut 5 bases from V and 5 bases from J; bases unmatched to any gene: 9. CDR3 DNA: TGTGCCAGCAGCCCACGGTGGCTAGCGGGAGGGGAGACCCAGTACTTC. Protein sequence: CASSPRWLAGGETQYF.

CDR3 residues: CASSPQETGYTDTQYF. CDR3 bases: TGTGCCAGCAGCCCCCAAGAGACAGGGTACACAGATACGCAGTATTTT. V gene TRBV7-6 combines with J gene TRBJ2-3; 7 nucleotides line up with TRBD1. Per the germline V gene, CDR1 is SGHVS and CDR2 is FNYEAQ. The CDR3 is made up of 16 amino acids. Trimming removed 5 bases from V and 2 bases from J; junction bases left unmatched: 10.

This clone was seen just once. The rearrangement uses TRBV19 and TRBJ1-3; TRBD1 matches at 7 bases. This CDR3 is 15 amino acids long. Germline V lookup: CDR1 LNHDA, CDR2 SQIVND (reference sequence). Trimming removed 5 bases from V and 0 bases from J; junction bases left unmatched: 4. CDR3 region: CASSDRQGSGNTIYF. Here the CDR3 DNA reads TGTGCCAGTAGTGATAGACAGGGCTCTGGAAACACCATATATTTT.

The CDR3 is CAKSTGGNTDTQYF. In DNA form, the CDR3 reads TGTGCCAAGAGCACAGGGGGCAACACAGATACGCAGTATTTT. V usage is TRBV5-4 and J usage is TRBJ2-3, with 9 bases fitting TRBD1. With 9 bases clipped from V and 2 bases from J, the junction kept 7 bases outside the gene matches. Germline V lookup: CDR1 SGHNT, CDR2 YYREEE (reference sequence). The CDR3 covers 14 residues.

The V and J genes are TRBV7-3 and TRBJ2-2; no definite D call. CDR1 and CDR2 (germline): SGHTA, FQGTGA. Deletions cut 6 bases from V and 2 bases from J, with 10 bases between. The CDR3 has 14 amino acids. This CDR3 reads CASSPSPNTGELFF. The CDR3, as DNA: TGTGCCAGCAGTCCTAGTCCCAACACCGGGGAGCTGTTTTTT.

The J gene is TRBJ2-4, the V gene TRBV4-1; D gene uncertain. The V end lost 4 bases, the J end lost 8 bases, and 12 bases lay between the germline ends. CDR3 length: 13 residues. Germline CDR1 and CDR2: MGHRA and YSYEKL. The CDR3 here is CASSPVSTDIQYF. The CDR3, as DNA: TGCGCCAGCAGCCCAGTATCAACAGACATTCAGTACTTC.

J is TRBJ2-7 and V is TRBV2, with TRBD1 matching over 7 bases. Germline CDR1 SNHLY, CDR2 FYNNEI. After removal of 7 bases from V and 0 bases from J, the junction contained 9 bases not matched to a gene. The CDR3 spans 15 residues. The CDR3 DNA follows: TGTGCCAGCACCAAAGGGGGCCGGAGCTCCTACGAGCAGTACTTC. Protein sequence: CASTKGGRSSYEQYF.

This clone has only one observation. This chain uses TRBV6-4 with TRBJ2-7; D not resolved. The germline CDR1 and CDR2 sequences are MRHNA and SNTAGT. The CDR3 is made up of 14 amino acids. Trimming removed 6 bases at V and 2 bases at J, with 14 bases between. CDR3 DNA sequence: TGTGCCAGCAGAGCGAATATAGCCCCCTACGAGCAGTACTTC. Its protein is CASRANIAPYEQYF.

The chain links TRBV5-1 to TRBJ1-6; 9 nucleotides align to TRBD1. CDR3 length: 19 residues. Germline loops: CDR1 SGHRS, CDR2 YFSETQ. With V trimmed by 2 bases and J by 0 bases, 9 bases remained unmatched. The CDR3 here is CASSFTGQGPSSYNSPLHF. CDR3 coding DNA: TGCGCCAGCAGCTTTACCGGACAGGGGCCTAGCTCCTATAATTCACCCCTCCACTTT.

This clone was recorded a few times. V is TRBV4-3 and J is TRBJ1-6, with 8 bases matching TRBD1. Germline V gives CDR1 LGHNA, CDR2 YSLEER. The CDR3 spans 18 residues. J gave up 0 bases and V 3 bases, and 7 bases lay outside the gene matches. CDR3 protein: CASSQDRAESSYNSPLHF. CDR3 in DNA: TGCGCCAGCAGCCAGGACAGGGCGGAGAGCTCCTATAATTCACCCCTCCACTTT.

The chain combines TRBV6-5 with TRBJ2-7; 12 nucleotides match TRBD1. This CDR3 contains 15 residues. Germline trimming cut 5 bases from V and 7 bases from J; bases unmatched to any gene: 9. Germline V gene lookup returns CDR1 MNHEY and CDR2 SVGAGI. CDR3 protein: CASSPGGQGAREQYF. For the CDR3, the DNA is TGTGCCAGCAGTCCAGGGGGACAGGGGGCGCGGGAGCAGTACTTC.

The genes are TRBV11-2 and TRBJ2-1; 11 bases map to TRBD2. The length of the CDR3 is 15 residues. V was clipped by 5 bases and J by 4 bases; unmatched bases: 4. The germline CDR1 and CDR2 sequences are SGHAT and FQNNGV. The CDR3: CASSAGTSGYNEQFF. CDR3 nucleotides: TGTGCCAGCAGCGCCGGGACTAGCGGATACAATGAGCAGTTCTTC. Full variable domain (rest looked up from reference TRBV11-2 and TRBJ2-1): EAGVAQSPRYKIIEKRQSVAFWCNPISGHATLYWYQQILGQGPKLLIQFQNNGVVDDSQLPKDRFSAERLKGVDSTLKIQPAKLEDSAVYLCASSAGTSGYNEQFFGPGTRLTVL.

The J gene is TRBJ2-7, the V gene TRBV9; 7 bases match TRBD2. Trimming at V came to 5 bases and at J to 4 bases, leaving 3 bases not matched to a gene. The CDR3 spans 12 residues. Germline loops: CDR1 SGDLS, CDR2 YYNGEE. The CDR3 loop is CASSNGGYEQYF. CDR3 DNA: TGTGCCAGCAGTAACGGGGGGTACGAGCAGTACTTC. Using reference TRBV9 and TRBJ2-7 for the parts outside the CDR3, the full variable domain is DSGVTQTPKHLITATGQRVTLRCSPRSGDLSVYWYQQSLDQGLQFLIQYYNGEERAKGNILERFSAQQFPDLHSELNLSSLELGDSALYFCASSNGGYEQYFGPGTRLTVT.

For the CDR3, the DNA is TGCAGCGTTGCGGACAGGGTTGGGGCCAACGTCCTGACTTTC. It translates to CSVADRVGANVLTF. The chain links TRBV29-1 to TRBJ2-6; 8 positions match TRBD1. With V trimmed by 4 bases and J by 3 bases, 2 bases remained unmatched. The CDR3 spans 14 residues. Per the germline V gene, CDR1 is SQVTM and CDR2 is ANQGSEA.